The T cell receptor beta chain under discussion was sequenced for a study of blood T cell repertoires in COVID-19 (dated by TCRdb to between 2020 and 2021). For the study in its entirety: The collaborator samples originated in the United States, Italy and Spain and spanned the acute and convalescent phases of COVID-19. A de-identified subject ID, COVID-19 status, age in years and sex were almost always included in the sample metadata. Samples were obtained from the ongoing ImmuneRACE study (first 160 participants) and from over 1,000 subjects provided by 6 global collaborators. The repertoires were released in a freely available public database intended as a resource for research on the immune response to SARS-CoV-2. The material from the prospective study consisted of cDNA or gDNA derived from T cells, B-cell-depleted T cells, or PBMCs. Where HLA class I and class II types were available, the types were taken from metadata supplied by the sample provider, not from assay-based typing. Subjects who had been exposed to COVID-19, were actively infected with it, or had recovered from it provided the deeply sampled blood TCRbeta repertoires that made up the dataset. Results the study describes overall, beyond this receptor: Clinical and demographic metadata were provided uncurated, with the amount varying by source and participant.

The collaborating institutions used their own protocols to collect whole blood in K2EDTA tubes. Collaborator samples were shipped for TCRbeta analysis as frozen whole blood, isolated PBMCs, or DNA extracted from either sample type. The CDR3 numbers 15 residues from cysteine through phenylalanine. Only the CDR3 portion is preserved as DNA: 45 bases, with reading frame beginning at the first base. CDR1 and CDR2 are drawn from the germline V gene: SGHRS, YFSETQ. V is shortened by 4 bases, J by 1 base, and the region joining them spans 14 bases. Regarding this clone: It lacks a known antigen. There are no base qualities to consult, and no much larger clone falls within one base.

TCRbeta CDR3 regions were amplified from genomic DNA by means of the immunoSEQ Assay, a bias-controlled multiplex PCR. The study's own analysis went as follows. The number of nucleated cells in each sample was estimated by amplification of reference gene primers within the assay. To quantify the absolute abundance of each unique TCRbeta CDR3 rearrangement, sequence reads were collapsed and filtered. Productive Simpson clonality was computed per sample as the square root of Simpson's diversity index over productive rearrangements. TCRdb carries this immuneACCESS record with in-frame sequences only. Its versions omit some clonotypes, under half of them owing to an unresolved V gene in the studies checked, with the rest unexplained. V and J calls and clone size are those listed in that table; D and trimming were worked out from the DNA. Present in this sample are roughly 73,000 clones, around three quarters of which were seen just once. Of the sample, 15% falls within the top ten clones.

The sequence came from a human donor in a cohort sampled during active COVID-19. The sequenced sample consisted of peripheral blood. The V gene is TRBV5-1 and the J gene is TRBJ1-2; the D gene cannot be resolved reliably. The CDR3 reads CASSPRERNNYGYTF. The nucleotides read TGCGCCAGCAGCCCCCGGGAGAGAAATAACTATGGCTACACCTTC.